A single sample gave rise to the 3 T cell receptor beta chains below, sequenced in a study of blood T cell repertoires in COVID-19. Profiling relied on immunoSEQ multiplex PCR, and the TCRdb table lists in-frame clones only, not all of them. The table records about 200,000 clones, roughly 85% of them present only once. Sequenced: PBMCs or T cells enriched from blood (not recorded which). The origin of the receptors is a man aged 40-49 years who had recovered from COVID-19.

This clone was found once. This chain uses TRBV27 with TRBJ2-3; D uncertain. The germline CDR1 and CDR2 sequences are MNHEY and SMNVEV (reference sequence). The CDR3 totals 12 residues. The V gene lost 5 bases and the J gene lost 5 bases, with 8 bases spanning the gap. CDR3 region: CASSPGLDTQYF. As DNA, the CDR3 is TGTGCCAGCAGTCCTGGGCTAGATACGCAGTATTTT.

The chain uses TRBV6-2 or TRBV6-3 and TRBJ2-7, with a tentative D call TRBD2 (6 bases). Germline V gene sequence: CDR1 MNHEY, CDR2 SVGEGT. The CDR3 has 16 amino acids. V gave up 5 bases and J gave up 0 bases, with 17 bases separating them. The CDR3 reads CASSAPPGLISYEQYF. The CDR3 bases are TGTGCCAGCAGTGCCCCGCCGGGACTTATCTCCTACGAGCAGTACTTC.

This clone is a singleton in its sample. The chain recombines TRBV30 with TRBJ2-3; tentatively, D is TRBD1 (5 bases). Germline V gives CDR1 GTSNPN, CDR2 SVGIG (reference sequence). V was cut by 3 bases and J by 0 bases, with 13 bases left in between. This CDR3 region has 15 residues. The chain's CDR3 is CAWRSVGASTDTQYF. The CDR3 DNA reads TGTGCCTGGAGGAGTGTTGGGGCTAGCACAGATACGCAGTATTTT.